This T cell receptor beta chain was documented in a study of blood T cells in healthy people across ages (dated by TCRdb to between 2014 and 2017). With regard to the full study: Template switching captured roughly one uniquely barcoded TCR beta cDNA molecule per two T cells in model experiments. The donors were split into four age groups: young (average about 15 years), middle-aged (39), aged (roughly 68) and long-lived (approximately 89). The study measured age-related changes in TCR beta repertoire diversity using deep sequencing normalized with unique cDNA molecular identifiers. To avoid experimental bias, donors of different ages were randomly spread across the sequencing lanes. For two donors (one aged 18 to 29 and one aged 80 or older), the study analyzed two additional independent replicas of 1 million unique cDNA reads from the same blood draw.

This clonotype was picked up a small number of times. What this receptor recognizes is not known. Qualities for individual bases were not recorded, and no much larger clone is one base off. The germline V gene specifies SGHRS as CDR1 and YFSETQ as CDR2. V and J lose 0 bases and 3 bases, and a span of 7 bases separates them. The CDR3 sequence holds 14 residues, the cysteine and phenylalanine included. Of all the DNA, just the CDR3 is kept, 42 bases in frame from base 1. Libraries were made using 5' RACE. Sequencing relied on an Illumina HiSeq 2500. A second roughly 7 to 11 cycle PCR used a sample-barcoded 5' primer and a J-beta primer mix. A template-switch 5' adaptor carrying 12 random nucleotides introduced a unique molecular identifier onto each TCR beta cDNA molecule. At least 2.5 million CDR3-containing paired-end reads were obtained from each sample. All of the RNA was converted into first-strand cDNA using the Mint cDNA synthesis kit, with a TRBC-specific oligonucleotide serving as the primer. All cDNA was treated with uracil-DNA glycosylase and then went through a first 18-cycle PCR with the universal primers M1SS and BC2_uni_R. Processing in the source paper ran as follows. Each sample was normalized by randomly selecting 1 million high-quality reads, each carrying a distinct molecular identifier. Instead of being binned into consensus sequences, reads with shared molecular identifiers were discarded. CDR3 identification, clonotype clustering and error correction used MiTCR with a Q25 quality threshold and the strictest error-elimination algorithm. A nonparametric unseen species model with Euler transformation was used to estimate lower-bound total TCR beta diversity. TCRdb reworked the public reads: Q25 trimming with fastp, MiXCR clone assembly, productive beta chains retained. Rows are unified per CDR3 protein, each entry keeping the most common DNA and genes. TCRdb, rather than the study authors, made the V and J calls. The sample includes around 1,600,000 distinct CDR3 sequences, with about 45% observed a single time. The ten largest make up less than 5% of the sample.

The 39 donors, aged roughly 6 to 95 years, were systemically healthy Caucasian individuals from Russia. Ten milliliters of peripheral blood were drawn from each donor into EDTA-treated Vacutainer tubes. PBMCs were isolated by Ficoll-Paque density-gradient centrifugation, with at least 6 million obtained per sample. Total RNA, at least 5.5 micrograms per sample, was extracted from PBMCs with Trizol reagent. Naive CD45RAhigh/CD27high T cell percentages were measured by flow cytometry on a PBMC aliquot from every donor. What the study reported, not specific to this receptor: Since profiling was done on bulk unsorted PBMCs, naive and antigen-experienced compartments could not be conclusively compared. The CMV infection status of donors was not known, potentially confounding age-related changes in expanded clonotypes. A strong correlation was found between observed TCR beta diversity and the percentage of naive T cells measured by flow cytometry. The long-lived group showed more naive CD4+ T cells, fewer expanded clones and increased TCR diversity than the aged group, suggesting age selection. As age increased, observed TCR beta diversity per million T cells dropped in a roughly linear way, and a significant reduction was already evident by age 40. Total diversity estimates from one million sequenced T cells were considered lower bounds and underestimates.

The V gene is TRBV5-1 and the J gene is TRBJ1-5; the D segment cannot be called with confidence. Material: blood. This receptor was taken from a young woman in good health. CDR3 region: CASSLGPLNQPQHF. In nucleotides, the sequence is TGCGCCAGCAGCTTGGGACCGCTCAATCAGCCCCAGCATTTT.